This TCR beta chain was identified in a study of T-cell reconstitution after alpha-beta-depleted transplantation in children. Unique molecular identifiers were incorporated into the prepared TCRbeta library. One entry per CDR3 protein, called by TCRdb with MiXCR from the PCR reads. Among about 580,000 distinct CDR3 sequences listed, 25% to 30% were seen once. This clonotype was detected only a few times. This CDR3 comprises 17 residues. The trim removed 3 bases at V and 1 base at J, leaving 10 bases unmatched. Germline V gene sequence: CDR1 SGHRS, CDR2 YFSETQ. The chain uses TRBV5-1 and TRBJ2-3; 8 nucleotides line up with TRBD1. This clonotype originated in a boy under two years old with Wiskott-Aldrich syndrome, due to receive a stem cell transplant. Material: PBMCs, obtained before TCRalphabeta/CD19-depleted stem cell transplant. DNA of the CDR3: TGCGCCAGCAGCTCACACCTTGACAGGGGCGGCACAGATACGCAGTATTTT. It is translated as CASSSHLDRGGTDTQYF.